The rows below give T cell receptor beta chains drawn from one sample of a study of blood T cells in healthy people across ages. MiXCR, applied by TCRdb to the 5' RACE reads, yields one record per CDR3 protein. The data contain roughly 1,800,000 distinct CDR3 sequences, around half of them singletons. The sample consisted of blood. These receptor sequences come from a woman between 40 and 55 years old in good health. CDR3s include the opening cysteine and the closing phenylalanine or tryptophan. The D gene is left open where the match is weak. Not every row has a clone size; where given, it reads once, few, many or a size class.

d_gene	v_gene	abundance	j_gene	CDR3nt	CDR3aa
TRBD2	TRBV28	few	TRBJ2-1	TGTGCCAGCGCCGAAACGGGGGGGCGGTACAATGAGCAGTTCTTC	CASAETGGRYNEQFF
TRBD1	TRBV6-2/TRBV6-3	.	TRBJ1-5	TGTGCCAGCAGTCCCTGGACTCAGGGGGCTCGTTATAGCAATCAGCCCCAGCATTTT	CASSPWTQGARYSNQPQHF
.	TRBV4-1	.	TRBJ1-2	TGCGCCAGCAGCGGAAACGGACGGATGACTAACTATGGCTACACCTTC	CASSGNGRMTNYGYTF
TRBD1	TRBV15	.	TRBJ1-5	TGTGCCACCAGCAGTATACAGGGGATAGGCAATCAGCCCCAGCATTTT	CATSSIQGIGNQPQHF
.	TRBV11-2	.	TRBJ2-5	TGTGCCAGCAGCTCAGGGGCCCGAACGCAAGAGACCCAGTACTTC	CASSSGARTQETQYF
.	TRBV5-1	.	TRBJ2-1	TGCGCCAGCAGCTTGTGGGGGGGACAGAACTACAATGAGCAGTTCTTC	CASSLWGGQNYNEQFF
TRBD1	TRBV18	.	TRBJ1-2	TGTGCCAGCTCACCAACTTTCGGACAGGACAATGGCTACACCTTC	CASSPTFGQDNGYTF
.	TRBV4-1	.	TRBJ1-4	TGCGCCAGCAGCCAAGACCATCCGGCTAGCGAACTGTTTTTT	CASSQDHPASELFF
TRBD2	TRBV10-3	few	TRBJ2-1	TGTGCCATCAGTGAAGGGGCTAGCGGAGCTAACAATGAGCAGTTCTTC	CAISEGASGANNEQFF
.	TRBV6-5	.	TRBJ2-7	TGTGCCAGCAGTTACTATGGCGGACCCTACGAGCAGTACTTC	CASSYYGGPYEQYF
.	TRBV20-1	.	TRBJ2-3	TGCAGTGCTAAGGGCTACCCCTTCACAGATACGCAGTATTTT	CSAKGYPFTDTQYF
TRBD2	TRBV7-7	few	TRBJ2-1	TGTGCTAGCAGCCCAATGACTAGCGGGGGGCTTGGTGAGCAGTTCTTC	CASSPMTSGGLGEQFF
.	TRBV20-1	.	TRBJ1-2	TGCAGTGCGCCTCGGGACTACTCCAGCTATGGCTACACCTTC	CSAPRDYSSYGYTF
TRBD1	TRBV18	.	TRBJ2-1	TGTGCCAGCTCGGAGAGACAGGGGGCAGGCTACAATGAGCAGTTCTTC	CASSERQGAGYNEQFF
TRBD1	TRBV29-1	few	TRBJ2-5	TGCAGCGTTGGACAGGGAGCTCAAGAGACCCAGTACTTC	CSVGQGAQETQYF
.	TRBV3-1	few	TRBJ2-1	TGTGCCAGCAGCCCGGAACCACCGGGACGCCCCTGGAATGAGCAGTTCTTC	CASSPEPPGRPWNEQFF
TRBD1	TRBV29-1	.	TRBJ2-1	TGCAGCGTTGAAGTTCCGGGACAGACCCTTCTCAATGAGCAGTTCTTC	CSVEVPGQTLLNEQFF
TRBD2	TRBV29-1	.	TRBJ2-1	TGCAGCGTTGAAGTAAACCGGGCGGGGGAGAATCACAATGAGCAGTTCTTC	CSVEVNRAGENHNEQFF
.	TRBV20-1	once	TRBJ2-1	TGCAGTGCCGTCTCGTTGCGGGGCCTTCCTGGTGAGCAGTTCTTC	CSAVSLRGLPGEQFF
TRBD1	TRBV6-6	.	TRBJ1-6	TGTGCCAGCAGGTACAGGGACAGGGATTCACCCCTCCACTTT	CASRYRDRDSPLHF
.	TRBV7-9	.	TRBJ1-4	TGTGCCAGCAGCTTACTTGCTGACGTCGGACTGTTTTTT	CASSLLADVGLFF
.	TRBV14	few	TRBJ1-2	TGTGCCAGCAGCCAAGAAGAATTTGGATGGAACTATGGCTACACCTTC	CASSQEEFGWNYGYTF
TRBD1	TRBV6-1	.	TRBJ2-7	TGTGCCAGCAGGGACAGGGAAAAATTAACCTACGAGCAGTACTTC	CASRDREKLTYEQYF
TRBD1	TRBV29-1	.	TRBJ1-2	TGCAGCGTTTTGGGACAGGCGGAGATATATGGCTACACCTTC	CSVLGQAEIYGYTF
.	TRBV20-1	.	TRBJ1-2	TGCAGTGCCCAGGACCGCGACCTCTATGGCTACACCTTC	CSAQDRDLYGYTF
TRBD2	TRBV27	.	TRBJ2-7	TGTGCCAGCAGTCCGCTAGCCCATAGCGGGCCTCACGAGCAGTACTTC	CASSPLAHSGPHEQYF
.	TRBV12-5	once	TRBJ2-3	TGTGCTAGTGGTTTGGTACATCCACCCATTCAGGTACAGGGCAGGGATCCAGATACGCAGTATTTT	CASGLVHPPIQVQGRDPDTQYF
.	TRBV5-1	.	TRBJ2-5	TGCGCCAGCAGCTTGAGGGGAGACCCGGGAGAGACCCAGTACTTC	CASSLRGDPGETQYF
TRBD2	TRBV3-1	.	TRBJ2-5	TGTGCCAGCAGCCCTTCCACCGCTCCGGGGGGATGGACCCAGTACTTC	CASSPSTAPGGWTQYF
.	TRBV27	.	TRBJ2-7	TGTGCCAGCAGTCCGGTCCCCAAAGCCGAGCAGTACTTC	CASSPVPKAEQYF
.	TRBV6-1	.	TRBJ2-5	TGTGCCAGCAGTGAAAACGGCCCCTTGACGACCCAGTACTTC	CASSENGPLTTQYF
.	TRBV2	.	TRBJ1-1	TGTGCCAGCAGTGAAGCGCGGAACACTGAAGCTTTCTTT	CASSEARNTEAFF
.	TRBV7-6	few	TRBJ2-3	TGTGCCAGCAGCTTAGCGGACCTTAACACAGATACGCAGTATTTT	CASSLADLNTDTQYF
TRBD1	TRBV20-1	.	TRBJ2-5	TGCAGTGCTAGAGACCGTGACAGGGATGAGACCCAGTACTTC	CSARDRDRDETQYF
.	TRBV7-9	few	TRBJ2-5	TGTGCCAGCAGGCCAACAGGTTACCAAGAGACCCAGTACTTC	CASRPTGYQETQYF
.	TRBV28	few	TRBJ2-5	TGTGCCACAGAGTTGACTGTGGGGACCCAGTACTTC	CATELTVGTQYF
.	TRBV4-3	.	TRBJ2-5	TGCGCCAGCAGCCAAGAAAGGGAGACAGCGGAGACCCAGTACTTC	CASSQERETAETQYF
TRBD1	TRBV6-6	once	TRBJ1-2	TGTGCCAGCAGTAGACCCCCGGACAGGGGGAGGCATGGCTACACCTTC	CASSRPPDRGRHGYTF
TRBD2	TRBV28	.	TRBJ2-7	TGTGCCACCCTTGGGGGGGGAGCTTCCGAGCAGTACTTC	CATLGGGASEQYF
.	TRBV27	.	TRBJ2-7	TGTGCCAGCAGTTTGGGGTGGAGTAGCGGAAGGTCCTACGAGCAGTACTTC	CASSLGWSSGRSYEQYF